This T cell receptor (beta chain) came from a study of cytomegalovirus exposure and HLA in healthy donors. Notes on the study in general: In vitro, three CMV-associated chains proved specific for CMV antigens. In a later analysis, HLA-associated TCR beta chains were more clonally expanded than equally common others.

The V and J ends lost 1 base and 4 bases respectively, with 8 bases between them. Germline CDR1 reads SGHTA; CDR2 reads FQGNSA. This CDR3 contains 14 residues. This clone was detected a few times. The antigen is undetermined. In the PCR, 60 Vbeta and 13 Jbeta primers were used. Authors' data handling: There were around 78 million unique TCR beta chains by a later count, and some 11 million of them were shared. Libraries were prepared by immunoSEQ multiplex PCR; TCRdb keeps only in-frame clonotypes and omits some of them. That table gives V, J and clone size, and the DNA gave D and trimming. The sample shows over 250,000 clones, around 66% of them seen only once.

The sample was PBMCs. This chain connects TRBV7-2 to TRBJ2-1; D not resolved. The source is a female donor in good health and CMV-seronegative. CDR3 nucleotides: TGTGCCAGCAGCTTAGAATCACTTTACAATGAGCAGTTCTTC. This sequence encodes CASSLESLYNEQFF. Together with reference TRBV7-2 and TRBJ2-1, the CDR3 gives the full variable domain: GAGVSQSPSNKVTEKGKDVELRCDPISGHTALYWYRQSLGQGLEFLIYFQGNSAPDKSGLPSDRFSAERTGGSVSTLTIQRTQQEDSAVYLCASSLESLYNEQFFGPGTRLTVL.